Below, 22 T cell receptor beta chains from the same sample are listed, as sequenced in a study of CD8 T cells in Susac syndrome. The authors reverse transcribed roughly 0.5 to 1 ug RNA with random hexamers. MiXCR was run by TCRdb on the immunoSEQ multiplex PCR reads, yielding one entry per CDR3 protein. The sample has about 440,000 distinct CDR3 sequences; 85% are singletons. The specimen was CD8+ T cells from PBMCs. The receptors were sampled from a human donor with multiple sclerosis.

V gene TRBV20-1 combines with J gene TRBJ1-2; 7 bases align to TRBD1. This CDR3 spans 18 amino acids. The J segment lost 2 bases and the V segment lost 5 bases, leaving 20 bases of the junction unmatched. The germline V gene has CDR1 DFQATT and CDR2 SNEGSKA (reference sequence). Here the CDR3 reads CSAESPFNPGQTNYGYTF. The DNA for the CDR3 is TGCAGTGCTGAGAGCCCATTCAACCCGGGACAGACAAACTATGGCTACACCTTC.

This clonotype was recorded only once. This chain links TRBV3-1 with TRBJ2-1, with 11 positions matching TRBD2. Germline V lookup: CDR1 LGHDT, CDR2 YNNKEL (reference sequence). V was pared by 4 bases and J by 4 bases, with 6 bases of the junction left unmatched. This CDR3 is 16 amino acids long. The CDR3 nucleotides are TGTGCCAGCAGCCCTTTTGGGACTAGCGGTTACAATGAGCAGTTCTTC. It is translated as CASSPFGTSGYNEQFF.

This chain connects TRBV5-1 to TRBJ2-1; 8 nucleotides align to TRBD2. V was pared by 1 base and J by 9 bases, with 6 bases of the junction left unmatched. In germline, CDR1 is SGHRS, CDR2 YFSETQ. There are 14 residues in the CDR3. Here the CDR3 reads CASSLIGGDSEQFF. Here the CDR3 DNA reads TGCGCCAGCAGCTTGATCGGGGGGGATAGTGAGCAGTTCTTC.

V and J are TRBV20-1 and TRBJ2-1; D possibly corresponds to TRBD2 (6 bases). The CDR3 totals 11 residues. The germline V gene has CDR1 DFQATT and CDR2 SNEGSKA (reference sequence). The V and J ends lost 5 bases and 9 bases respectively, with 11 bases between them. DNA for the CDR3: TGCAGTGCTCCCGGGCGGGGTGAGCAGTTCTTC. Translated: CSAPGRGEQFF.

The CDR3 here is CASSPSRGLNEKLFF. Written as DNA, the CDR3 is TGTGCCAGCTCGCCCTCTAGGGGCCTTAATGAAAAACTGTTTTTT. The rearrangement links TRBV27 to TRBJ1-4, with a weak D call TRBD1 (5 bases). The V and J ends lost 8 bases and 4 bases respectively, with 17 bases between them. The germline gives CDR1 MNHEY, CDR2 SMNVEV (reference sequence). CDR3 size: 15 residues.

This clonotype was recorded once. The V and J genes are TRBV7-6 and TRBJ2-7; the D is unclear. Trimming left V 6 bases short and J 4 bases short, with 10 bases between. This CDR3 is 12 amino acids long. Germline V CDR1 and CDR2: SGHVS, FNYEAQ. The CDR3 region has the DNA TGTGCCAGCAGTCCGAACCATTACGAGCAGTACTTC. Its translation is CASSPNHYEQYF.

The chain combines TRBV29-1 with TRBJ1-2, with D unclear. Germline V lookup: CDR1 SQVTM, CDR2 ANQGSEA. The CDR3 sequence is 14 residues long. The V end was cut by 3 bases, the J end by 3 bases, with 14 bases between. As DNA, the CDR3 is TGCAGCGTTGACCGAGGTACCGGCGACTATGGCTACACCTTC. This sequence encodes CSVDRGTGDYGYTF.

The count of this clonotype is one. The chain links TRBV6-1 to TRBJ2-2; 10 nucleotides line up with TRBD1. Germline CDR1 MNHNS, CDR2 SASEGT. V gave up 6 bases and J gave up 3 bases; unmatched junction bases: 7. CDR3 length: 16 residues. The DNA for the CDR3 is TGTGCCAGCAGCTCATCGACAGGGGGCTACACCGGGGAGCTGTTTTTT. This sequence encodes CASSSSTGGYTGELFF.

V usage is TRBV7-9 and J usage is TRBJ1-4, with a tentative D call TRBD1 (6 bases). Trimming cost V 1 base and J 8 bases, with 11 bases left between them. CDR1 is SEHNR, CDR2 FQNEAQ, per germline (reference sequence). This CDR3 has 14 amino acids. The CDR3 region is CASSLGQGKEKLFF. The CDR3 region has the DNA TGTGCCAGCAGCTTAGGGCAGGGGAAGGAAAAACTGTTTTTT.

The J gene is TRBJ1-1, the V gene TRBV18; TRBD1 aligns across 10 bases. CDR1 is KGHSH and CDR2 is LQKENI in the germline V gene. J gave up 5 bases and V 3 bases, and 6 bases lay outside the gene matches. The CDR3 loop spans 15 amino acids. CDR3 bases: TGTGCCAGCTCACCGCCCGGGACAGGGGTAACTGAAGCTTTCTTT. Its translation is CASSPPGTGVTEAFF.

The count of this clonotype is one. The rearrangement joins TRBV10-3 to TRBJ2-7; D is ambiguous. The CDR3 is 13 amino acids. CDR1 is ENHRY and CDR2 is SYGVKD in the germline V gene. Trimming took off 4 bases at V and 0 bases at J, with 7 bases between the two ends. The CDR3 region has the DNA TGTGCCATCAGTGTGGATACCTCCTACGAGCAGTACTTC. It translates to CAISVDTSYEQYF.

This clonotype has more than one count but fewer than ten. The chain is built from TRBV27 and TRBJ2-7, with 8 bases matching TRBD2. The CDR3 totals 13 residues. Germline CDR1 MNHEY, CDR2 SMNVEV (reference sequence). The V and J ends lost 4 bases and 3 bases, in that order; junction bases with no gene match: 2. The CDR3 loop is CASSSGGNYEQYF. The CDR3, as DNA: TGTGCCAGCAGTTCGGGGGGGAACTACGAGCAGTACTTC.

The rearrangement uses TRBV27 and TRBJ1-6; D unresolved. The germline V gene has CDR1 MNHEY and CDR2 SMNVEV (reference sequence). Trimming stripped 5 bases from V and 7 bases from J, with 9 bases between. The CDR3 has 13 residues. The DNA for the CDR3 is TGTGCCAGCAGTACGAATTCAAATTCACCCCTCCACTTT. This encodes CASSTNSNSPLHF.

V gene TRBV4-1 combines with J gene TRBJ2-2; 9 nucleotides agree with TRBD1. J gave up 1 base and V 4 bases, and 7 bases lay outside the gene matches. The CDR3 has 17 residues. Per germline, CDR1 MGHRA and CDR2 YSYEKL. The CDR3 sequence: CASSPLQDRGNTGELFF. The CDR3 DNA reads as TGCGCCAGCAGCCCCCTGCAGGACAGGGGGAACACCGGGGAGCTGTTTTTT.

This chain links TRBV5-5 with TRBJ1-1; no firm D call. The CDR3 sequence is 11 residues long. Germline V gives CDR1 SGHKS, CDR2 YYEKEE (reference sequence). The ends were cut back, 2 bases at V and 7 bases at J, with 6 bases in the middle. The CDR3 DNA reads TGTGCCAGCAGCTTTTCAGTTGAAGCTTTCTTT. This codes for CASSFSVEAFF.

The chain joins TRBV6-6 to TRBJ2-7; the match to TRBD2 covers 9 bases. The germline gives CDR1 MNHNY, CDR2 SVGAGI (reference sequence). This CDR3 region has 15 residues. The V segment lost 3 bases and the J segment 2 bases; nucleotides outside the gene matches: 5. The CDR3 sequence: CASSYYPSGTYEQYF. CDR3 sequence (DNA): TGTGCCAGCAGTTATTATCCTAGCGGGACCTACGAGCAGTACTTC.

This chain links TRBV12-3 or TRBV12-4 with TRBJ2-3; weak D call: TRBD2 (6 bases). V lost 6 bases, J lost 6 bases, and 16 bases lay in between. The CDR3 totals 14 residues. Here the CDR3 DNA reads TGTGCCAGCAGGGGGGGACTGGTCTTTGATACGCAGTATTTT. Its protein is CASRGGLVFDTQYF.

This clonotype was counted a single time. The CDR3 is CASSAPTNRVGDEKLFF. CDR3 in DNA: TGTGCCAGCAGTGCCCCTACTAACAGGGTCGGGGATGAAAAACTGTTTTTT. This chain connects TRBV2 to TRBJ1-4, with D possibly being TRBD1 (6 bases). Germline CDR1 SNHLY, CDR2 FYNNEI. V was trimmed by 4 bases and J by 6 bases, leaving 21 bases between them. This CDR3 region has 17 residues.

A remark on this clonotype: Its ends do not fully match the called genes, so a read error is possible. The rearrangement links TRBV5-5 to TRBJ1-2; no reliable D call. Germline V CDR1 and CDR2: SGHKS, YYEKEE (reference sequence). The CDR3 contains 15 residues. In DNA, the CDR3 is TGTGCCAGCATCTTGGCGCTGGCCCTAAACTATGGCTACACCTTC. Translated: CASILALALNYGYTF. Using reference TRBV5-5 and TRBJ1-2 for the parts outside the CDR3, the full variable domain is DAGVTQSPTHLIKTRGQQVTLRCSPISGHKSVSWYQQVLGQGPQFIFQYYEKEERGRGNFPDRFSARQFPNYSSELNVNALLLGDSALYLCASILALALNYGYTFGSGTRLTVV.

The CDR3 DNA reads TGCAGTGCTAGAGGTCGATTGGATGGCGGAAAGAACACCGGGGAGCTGTTTTTT. Translation: CSARGRLDGGKNTGELFF. The chain carries TRBV20-1 and TRBJ2-2; D remains ambiguous. There are 18 residues in the CDR3. Germline CDR1 reads DFQATT; CDR2 reads SNEGSKA (reference sequence). Trimming pared 1 base from V and 1 base from J, leaving 19 bases between.

The chain recombines TRBV6-5 with TRBJ1-5, with 11 nucleotides matching TRBD1. With V trimmed by 2 bases and J by 5 bases, 2 bases remained unmatched. The CDR3 consists of 15 residues. The germline CDR1 and CDR2 sequences are MNHEY and SVGAGI. The CDR3: CASSYGTGGDQPQHF. Written as DNA, the CDR3 is TGTGCCAGCAGTTACGGGACAGGGGGAGATCAGCCCCAGCATTTT.

The gene calls are TRBV29-1 and TRBJ2-7; TRBD2 matches 11 bases. Germline lookup yields CDR1 SQVTM and CDR2 ANQGSEA. The CDR3 covers 16 residues. The junction had 11 bases not matched to a gene; V was cut back by 7 bases and J by 0 bases. The CDR3 DNA sequence: TGCAGCGCCCGCCTTCCGGGACTAGCGGACTCCTACGAGCAGTACTTC. It encodes CSARLPGLADSYEQYF.